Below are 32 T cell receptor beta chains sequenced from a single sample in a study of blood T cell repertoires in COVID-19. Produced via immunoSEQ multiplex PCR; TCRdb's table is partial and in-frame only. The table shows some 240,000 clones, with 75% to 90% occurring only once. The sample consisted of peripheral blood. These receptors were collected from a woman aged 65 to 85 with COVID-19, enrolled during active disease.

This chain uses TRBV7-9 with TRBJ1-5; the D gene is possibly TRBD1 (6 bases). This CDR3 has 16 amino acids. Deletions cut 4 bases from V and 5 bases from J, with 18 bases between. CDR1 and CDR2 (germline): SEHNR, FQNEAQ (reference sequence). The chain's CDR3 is CASSYGGQGKDQPQHF. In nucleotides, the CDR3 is TGTGCCAGCAGCTATGGCGGGCAGGGGAAGGATCAGCCCCAGCATTTT.

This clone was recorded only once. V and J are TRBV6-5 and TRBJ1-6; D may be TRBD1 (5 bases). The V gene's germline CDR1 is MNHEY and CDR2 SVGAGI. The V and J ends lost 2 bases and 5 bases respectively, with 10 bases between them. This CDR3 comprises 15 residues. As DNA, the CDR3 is TGTGCCAGCAGTTACGACCAGGGTGATAATTCACCCCTCCACTTT. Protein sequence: CASSYDQGDNSPLHF.

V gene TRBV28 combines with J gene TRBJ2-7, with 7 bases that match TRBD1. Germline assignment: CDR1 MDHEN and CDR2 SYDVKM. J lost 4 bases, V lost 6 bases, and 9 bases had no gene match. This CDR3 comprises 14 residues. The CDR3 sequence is CASRPGTEGYEQYF. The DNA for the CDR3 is TGTGCCAGCAGACCCGGGACAGAGGGTTACGAGCAGTACTTC.

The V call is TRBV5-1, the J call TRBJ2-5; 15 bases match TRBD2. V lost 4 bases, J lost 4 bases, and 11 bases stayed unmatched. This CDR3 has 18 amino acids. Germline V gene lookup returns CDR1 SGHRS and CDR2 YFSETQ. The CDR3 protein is CASSRSIGLAGGGETQYF. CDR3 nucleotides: TGCGCCAGCAGCCGATCCATAGGACTAGCGGGAGGGGGAGAGACCCAGTACTTC.

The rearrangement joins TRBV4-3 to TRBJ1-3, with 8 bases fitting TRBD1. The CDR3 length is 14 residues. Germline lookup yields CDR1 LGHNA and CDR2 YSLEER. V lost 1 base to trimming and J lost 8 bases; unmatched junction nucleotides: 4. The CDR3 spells CASSQASGGHTIYF. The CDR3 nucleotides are TGCGCCAGCAGCCAAGCATCAGGGGGCCACACCATATATTTT.

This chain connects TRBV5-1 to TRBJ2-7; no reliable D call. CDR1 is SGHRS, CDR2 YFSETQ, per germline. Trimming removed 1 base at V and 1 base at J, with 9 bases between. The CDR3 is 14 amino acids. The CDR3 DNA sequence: TGCGCCAGCAGCTTGTACAGTACTTCCTACGAGCAGTACTTC. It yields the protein CASSLYSTSYEQYF.

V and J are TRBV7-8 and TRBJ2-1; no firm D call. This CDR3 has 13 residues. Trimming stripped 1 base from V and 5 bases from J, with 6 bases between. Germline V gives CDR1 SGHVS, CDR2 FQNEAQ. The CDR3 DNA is TGTGCCAGCAGCTTAGTGCTAGACAATGAGCAGTTCTTC. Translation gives CASSLVLDNEQFF.

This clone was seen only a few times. CDR3 amino acids: CASSMPRRLAGYYNEQFF. Written as DNA, the CDR3 is TGTGCCAGTAGTATGCCTCGCCGACTAGCGGGCTACTACAATGAGCAGTTCTTC. The rearrangement joins TRBV19 to TRBJ2-1; TRBD2 matches at 10 bases. This CDR3 is 18 amino acids long. Germline V CDR1 and CDR2: LNHDA, SQIVND (reference sequence). Trimming at V came to 3 bases and at J to 3 bases, leaving 11 bases not matched to a gene.

CDR3 sequence reads: CASSSRAGDEKLFF. The CDR3 bases are TGTGCCAGCAGTTCCCGGGCAGGGGATGAAAAACTGTTTTTT. The chain recombines TRBV28 with TRBJ1-4; TRBD1 is a possible D gene (6 bases). The CDR3 sequence is 14 residues long. Trimming removed 4 bases from V and 6 bases from J, with 12 bases in between. CDR1 MDHEN and CDR2 SYDVKM come from the germline V gene. Complete variable domain (other parts from reference TRBV28 and TRBJ1-4): DVKVTQSSRYLVKRTGEKVFLECVQDMDHENMFWYRQDPGLGLRLIYFSYDVKMKEKGDIPEGYSVSREKKERFSLILESASTNQTSMYLCASSSRAGDEKLFFGSGTQLSVL.

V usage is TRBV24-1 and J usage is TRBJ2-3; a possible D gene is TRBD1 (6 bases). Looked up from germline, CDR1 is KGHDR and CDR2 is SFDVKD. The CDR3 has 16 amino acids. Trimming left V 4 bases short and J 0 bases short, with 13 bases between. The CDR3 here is CATSDPARGSTDTQYF. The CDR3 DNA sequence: TGTGCCACCAGTGACCCCGCCAGGGGCAGCACAGATACGCAGTATTTT.

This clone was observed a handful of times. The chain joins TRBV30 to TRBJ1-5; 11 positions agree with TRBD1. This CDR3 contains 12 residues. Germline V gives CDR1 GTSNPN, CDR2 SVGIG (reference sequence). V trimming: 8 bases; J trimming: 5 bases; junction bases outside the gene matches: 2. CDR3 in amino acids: CARDRGDQPQHF. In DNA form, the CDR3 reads TGTGCCCGGGACAGGGGGGATCAGCCCCAGCATTTT.

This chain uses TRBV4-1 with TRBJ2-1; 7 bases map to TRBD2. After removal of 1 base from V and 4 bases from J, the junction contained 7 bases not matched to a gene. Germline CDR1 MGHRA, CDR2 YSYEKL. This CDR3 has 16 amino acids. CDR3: CASSQGREVVYNEQFF. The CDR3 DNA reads TGCGCCAGCAGCCAAGGACGGGAGGTCGTGTACAATGAGCAGTTCTTC.

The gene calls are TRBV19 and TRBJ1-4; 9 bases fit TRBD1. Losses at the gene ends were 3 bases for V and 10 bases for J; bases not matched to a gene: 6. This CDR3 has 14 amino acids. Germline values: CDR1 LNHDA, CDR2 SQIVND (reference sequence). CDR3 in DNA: TGTGCCAGTAGTATTACGGGACAGGGAGGAAAACTGTTTTTT. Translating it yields CASSITGQGGKLFF.

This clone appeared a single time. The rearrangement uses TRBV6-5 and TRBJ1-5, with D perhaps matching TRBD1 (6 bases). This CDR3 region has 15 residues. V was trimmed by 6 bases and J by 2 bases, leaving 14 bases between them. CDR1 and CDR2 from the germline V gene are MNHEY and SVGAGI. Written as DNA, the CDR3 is TGTGCCAGCAGCTCTACAGGGAGAGGCAATCAGCCCCAGCATTTT. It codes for CASSSTGRGNQPQHF.

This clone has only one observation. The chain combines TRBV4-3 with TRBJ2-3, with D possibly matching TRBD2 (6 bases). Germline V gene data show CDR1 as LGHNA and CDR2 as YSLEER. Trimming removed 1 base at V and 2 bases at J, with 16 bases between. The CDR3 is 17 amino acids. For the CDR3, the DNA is TGCGCCAGCAGCCAAGCCCTCTTCGCGGGAAACACAGATACGCAGTATTTT. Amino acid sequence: CASSQALFAGNTDTQYF.

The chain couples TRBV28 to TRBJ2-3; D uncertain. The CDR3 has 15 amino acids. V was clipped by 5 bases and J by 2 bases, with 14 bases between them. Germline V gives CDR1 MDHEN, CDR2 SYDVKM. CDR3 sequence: CASSVLIFPTDTQYF. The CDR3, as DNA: TGTGCCAGCAGTGTATTAATCTTTCCCACAGATACGCAGTATTTT.

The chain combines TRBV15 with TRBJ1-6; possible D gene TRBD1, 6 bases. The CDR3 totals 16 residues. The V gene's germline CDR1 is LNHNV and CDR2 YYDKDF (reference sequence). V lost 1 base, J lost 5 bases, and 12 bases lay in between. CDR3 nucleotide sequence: TGTGCCACCAGCAGAGGCTTTGGGACAAATAATTCACCCCTCCACTTT. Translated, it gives CATSRGFGTNNSPLHF.

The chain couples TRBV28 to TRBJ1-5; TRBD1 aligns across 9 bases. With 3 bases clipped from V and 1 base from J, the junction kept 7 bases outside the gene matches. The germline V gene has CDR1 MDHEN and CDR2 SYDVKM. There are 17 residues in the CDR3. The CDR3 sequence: CASSFPGQGPSNQPQHF. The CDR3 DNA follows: TGTGCCAGCAGTTTCCCCGGACAGGGGCCGAGCAATCAGCCCCAGCATTTT.

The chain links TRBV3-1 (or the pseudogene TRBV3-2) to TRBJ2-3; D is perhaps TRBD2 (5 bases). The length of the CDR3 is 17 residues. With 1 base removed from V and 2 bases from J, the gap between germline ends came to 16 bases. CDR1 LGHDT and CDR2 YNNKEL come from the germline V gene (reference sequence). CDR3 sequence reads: CASSQAGGPGNTDTQYF. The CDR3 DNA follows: TGTGCCAGCAGCCAAGCAGGAGGCCCTGGGAACACAGATACGCAGTATTTT.

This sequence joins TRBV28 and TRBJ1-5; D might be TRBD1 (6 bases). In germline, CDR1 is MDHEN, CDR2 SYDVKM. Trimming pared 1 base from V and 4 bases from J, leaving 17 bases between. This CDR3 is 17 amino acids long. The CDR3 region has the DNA TGTGCCAGCAGTTTATTGATGTCAGGGGTTCGGAATCAGCCCCAGCATTTT. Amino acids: CASSLLMSGVRNQPQHF. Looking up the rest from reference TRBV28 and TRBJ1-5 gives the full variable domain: DVKVTQSSRYLVKRTGEKVFLECVQDMDHENMFWYRQDPGLGLRLIYFSYDVKMKEKGDIPEGYSVSREKKERFSLILESASTNQTSMYLCASSLLMSGVRNQPQHFGDGTRLSIL.

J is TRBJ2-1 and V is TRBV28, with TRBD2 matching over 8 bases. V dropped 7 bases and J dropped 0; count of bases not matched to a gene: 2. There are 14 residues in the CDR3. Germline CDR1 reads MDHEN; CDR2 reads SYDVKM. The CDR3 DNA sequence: TGTGCCAGCACCCTAGCGGGCTCCTACAATGAGCAGTTCTTC. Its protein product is CASTLAGSYNEQFF.

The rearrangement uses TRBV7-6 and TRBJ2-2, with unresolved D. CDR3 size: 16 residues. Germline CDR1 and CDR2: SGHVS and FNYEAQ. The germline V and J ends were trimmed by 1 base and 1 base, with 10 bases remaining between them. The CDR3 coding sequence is TGTGCCAGCAGCTTAGTCAGCGTCAAGAACACCGGGGAGCTGTTTTTT. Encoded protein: CASSLVSVKNTGELFF.

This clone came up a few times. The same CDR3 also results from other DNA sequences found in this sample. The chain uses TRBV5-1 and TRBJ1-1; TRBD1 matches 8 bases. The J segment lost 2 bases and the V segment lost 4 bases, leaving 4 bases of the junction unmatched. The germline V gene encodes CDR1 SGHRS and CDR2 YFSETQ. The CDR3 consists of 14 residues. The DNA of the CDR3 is TGCGCCAGCAGCCGTGGACAGGGTAACACTGAAGCTTTCTTT. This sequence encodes CASSRGQGNTEAFF. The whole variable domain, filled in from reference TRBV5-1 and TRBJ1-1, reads KAGVTQTPRYLIKTRGQQVTLSCSPISGHRSVSWYQQTPGQGLQFLFEYFSETQRNKGNFPGRFSGRQFSNSRSEMNVSTLELGDSALYLCASSRGQGNTEAFFGQGTRLTVV.

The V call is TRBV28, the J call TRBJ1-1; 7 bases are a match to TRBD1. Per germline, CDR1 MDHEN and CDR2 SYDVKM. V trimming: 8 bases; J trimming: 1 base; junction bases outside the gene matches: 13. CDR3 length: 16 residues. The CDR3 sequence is CASPSSTGAGNTEAFF. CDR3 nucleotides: TGTGCCAGCCCCTCATCCACAGGGGCGGGGAACACTGAAGCTTTCTTT.

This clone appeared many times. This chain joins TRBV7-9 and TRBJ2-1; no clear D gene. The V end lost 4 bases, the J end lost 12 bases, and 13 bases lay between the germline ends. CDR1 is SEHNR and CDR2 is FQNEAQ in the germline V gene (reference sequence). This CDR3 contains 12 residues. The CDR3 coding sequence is TGTGCCAGCAGCTCCCGAGAGATGTGGCAGTTCTTC. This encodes CASSSREMWQFF.

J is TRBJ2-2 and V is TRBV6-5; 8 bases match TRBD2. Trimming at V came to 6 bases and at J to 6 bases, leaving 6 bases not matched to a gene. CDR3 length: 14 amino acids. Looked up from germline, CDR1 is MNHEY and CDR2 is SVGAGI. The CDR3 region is CASRRAGAAGELFF. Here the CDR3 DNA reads TGTGCCAGCAGAAGAGCGGGAGCCGCCGGGGAGCTGTTTTTT.

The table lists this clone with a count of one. CDR3 sequence reads: CASSLGTSGSAEQFF. The CDR3 region has the DNA TGCGCCAGCAGCTTGGGGACTAGCGGGAGCGCTGAGCAGTTCTTC. The chain uses TRBV5-1 and TRBJ2-1; 13 bases agree with TRBD2. The CDR3 is 15 residues long. Germline V gene data show CDR1 as SGHRS and CDR2 as YFSETQ. Losses at the gene ends were 0 bases for V and 9 bases for J; bases not matched to a gene: 3.

CDR3 DNA: TGTGCCAGTAGTCCTAAGCGGGAGGGTATCGGGGAGCTGTTTTTT. It translates to CASSPKREGIGELFF. J is TRBJ2-2 and V is TRBV19; 10 bases match TRBD2. CDR3 length: 15 amino acids. V shed 5 bases, J shed 7 bases, and the junction held 7 bases outside the gene matches. Germline V gene lookup returns CDR1 LNHDA and CDR2 SQIVND (reference sequence).

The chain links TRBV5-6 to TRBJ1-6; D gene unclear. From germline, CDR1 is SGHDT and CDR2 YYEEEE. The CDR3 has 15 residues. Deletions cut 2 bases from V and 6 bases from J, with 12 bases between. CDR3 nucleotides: TGTGCCAGCAGCTTTGATGTCGGGTCTAATTCACCCCTCCACTTT. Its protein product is CASSFDVGSNSPLHF. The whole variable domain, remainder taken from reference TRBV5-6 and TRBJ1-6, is DAGVTQSPTHLIKTRGQQVTLRCSPKSGHDTVSWYQQALGQGPQFIFQYYEEEERQRGNFPDRFSGHQFPNYSSELNVNALLLGDSALYLCASSFDVGSNSPLHFGNGTRLTVT.

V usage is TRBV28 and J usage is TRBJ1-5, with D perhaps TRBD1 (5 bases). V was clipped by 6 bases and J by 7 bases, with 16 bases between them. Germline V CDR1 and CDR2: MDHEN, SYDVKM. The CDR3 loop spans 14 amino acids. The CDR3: CASSLGAVFQPQHF. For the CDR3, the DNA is TGTGCCAGCAGCTTAGGGGCAGTATTCCAGCCCCAGCATTTT. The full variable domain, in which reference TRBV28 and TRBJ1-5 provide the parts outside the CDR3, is DVKVTQSSRYLVKRTGEKVFLECVQDMDHENMFWYRQDPGLGLRLIYFSYDVKMKEKGDIPEGYSVSREKKERFSLILESASTNQTSMYLCASSLGAVFQPQHFGDGTRLSIL.

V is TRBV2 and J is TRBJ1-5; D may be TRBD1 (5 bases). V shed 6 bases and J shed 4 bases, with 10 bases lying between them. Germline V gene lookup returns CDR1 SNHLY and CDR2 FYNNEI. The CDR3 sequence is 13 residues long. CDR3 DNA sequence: TGTGCCAGCAGACAAGACAGAAATCAGCCCCAGCATTTT. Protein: CASRQDRNQPQHF. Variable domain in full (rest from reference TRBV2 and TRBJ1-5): EPEVTQTPSHQVTQMGQEVILRCVPISNHLYFYWYRQILGQKVEFLVSFYNNEISEKSEIFDDQFSVERPDGSNFTLKIRSTKLEDSAMYFCASRQDRNQPQHFGDGTRLSIL.

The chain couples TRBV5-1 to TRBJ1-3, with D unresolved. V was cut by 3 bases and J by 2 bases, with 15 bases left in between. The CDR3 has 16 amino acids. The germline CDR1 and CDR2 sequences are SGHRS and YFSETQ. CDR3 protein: CASSSGRVRAGNTIYF. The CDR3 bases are TGCGCCAGCAGCTCTGGGAGGGTGAGGGCTGGAAACACCATATATTTT.